This TCR beta chain stems from a study of cytomegalovirus exposure and HLA in healthy donors. This clone is a singleton in its sample. Its antigen remains unknown. Germline CDR1 SGHVS, CDR2 FNYEAQ. With V trimmed by 7 bases and J by 5 bases, 9 bases remained unmatched. The CDR3 loop spans 15 amino acids. General study findings and limits: In an earlier analysis, about 87% or about 30%: the productive usage of most TCR beta V segments. Later analysis found that TCR beta chains associated with HLA were more clonally expanded than other, equally common chains.

PCR amplification relied on 60 Vbeta primers (plus 13 Jbeta primers). Only in-frame clones appear in the TCRdb table, and some are missing; sequencing was by immunoSEQ multiplex PCR. Of 100,000 to 150,000 clones listed, approximately 80% are singletons. Donors were ostensibly healthy at sampling, although undocumented immune exposures were probable. The material sequenced was PBMCs. The clonotype comes from a male donor in good health and CMV-seropositive. The rearrangement uses TRBV7-6 and TRBJ2-5; TRBD2 agrees at 11 bases. This CDR3 reads CASTFSGGAEETQYF. CDR3 sequence (DNA): TGTGCCAGCACCTTTAGCGGGGGGGCCGAGGAGACCCAGTACTTC.